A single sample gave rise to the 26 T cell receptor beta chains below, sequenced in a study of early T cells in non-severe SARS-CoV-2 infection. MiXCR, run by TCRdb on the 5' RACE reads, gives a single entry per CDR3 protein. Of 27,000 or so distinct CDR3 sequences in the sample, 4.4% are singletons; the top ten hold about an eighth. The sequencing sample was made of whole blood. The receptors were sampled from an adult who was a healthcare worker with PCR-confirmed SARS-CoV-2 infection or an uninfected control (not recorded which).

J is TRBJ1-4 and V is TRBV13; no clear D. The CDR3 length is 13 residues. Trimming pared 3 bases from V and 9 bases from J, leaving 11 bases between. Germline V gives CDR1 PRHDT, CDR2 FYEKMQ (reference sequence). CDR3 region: CASSLFSAQKLFF. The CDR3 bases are TGTGCCAGCAGCTTGTTTTCGGCCCAAAAACTGTTTTTT.

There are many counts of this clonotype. The CDR3, as DNA: TGTGCCAGCAGTTACTCGCTCGAGAGTATTCAGCCCCAGCATTTT. The encoded protein is CASSYSLESIQPQHF. J is TRBJ1-5 and V is TRBV6-2 or TRBV6-3; D gene unclear. This CDR3 region has 15 residues. The V end was cut by 0 bases, the J end by 6 bases, with 12 bases between. Looked up from germline, CDR1 is MNHEY and CDR2 is SVGEGT.

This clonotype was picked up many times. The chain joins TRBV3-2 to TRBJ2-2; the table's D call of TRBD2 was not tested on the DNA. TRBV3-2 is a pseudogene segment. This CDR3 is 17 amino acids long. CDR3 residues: CASSQVGASGGTGELFF. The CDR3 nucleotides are TGTGCCAGCAGCCAAGTCGGGGCTAGCGGCGGCACCGGGGAGCTGTTTTTT.

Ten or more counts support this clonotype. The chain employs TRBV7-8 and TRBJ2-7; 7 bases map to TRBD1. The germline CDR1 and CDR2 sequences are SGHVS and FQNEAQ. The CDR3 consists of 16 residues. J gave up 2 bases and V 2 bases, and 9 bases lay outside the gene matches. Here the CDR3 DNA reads TGTGCCAGCAGCTTAAGAGTTGAGACAGGGCCCTACGAGCAGTACTTC. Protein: CASSLRVETGPYEQYF.

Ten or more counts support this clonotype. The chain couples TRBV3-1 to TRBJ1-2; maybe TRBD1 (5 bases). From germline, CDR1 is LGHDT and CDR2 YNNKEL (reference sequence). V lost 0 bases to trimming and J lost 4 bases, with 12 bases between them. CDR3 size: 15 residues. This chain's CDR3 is CASSQDDSYAYGYTF. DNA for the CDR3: TGTGCCAGCAGCCAAGATGACAGTTACGCCTATGGCTACACCTTC.

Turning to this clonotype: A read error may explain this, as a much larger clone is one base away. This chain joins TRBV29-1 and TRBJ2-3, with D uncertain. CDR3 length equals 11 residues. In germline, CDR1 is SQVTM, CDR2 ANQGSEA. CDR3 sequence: CSAARTDTHYF. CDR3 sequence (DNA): TGCAGCGCTGCCCGCACAGATACGCATTATTTT.

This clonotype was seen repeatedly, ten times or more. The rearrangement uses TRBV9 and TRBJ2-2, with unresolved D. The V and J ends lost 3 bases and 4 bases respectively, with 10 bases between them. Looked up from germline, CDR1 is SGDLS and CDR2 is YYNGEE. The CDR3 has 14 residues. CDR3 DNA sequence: TGTGCCAGCAGCGCCGCGAGCTCCACCGGGGAGCTGTTTTTT. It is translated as CASSAASSTGELFF.

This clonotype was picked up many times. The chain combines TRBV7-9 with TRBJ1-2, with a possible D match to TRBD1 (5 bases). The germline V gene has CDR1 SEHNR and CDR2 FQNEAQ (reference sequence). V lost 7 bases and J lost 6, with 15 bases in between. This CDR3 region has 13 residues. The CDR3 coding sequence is TGTGCCAGCATCAAGGGGTCCGAGGATGGCTACACCTTC. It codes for CASIKGSEDGYTF.

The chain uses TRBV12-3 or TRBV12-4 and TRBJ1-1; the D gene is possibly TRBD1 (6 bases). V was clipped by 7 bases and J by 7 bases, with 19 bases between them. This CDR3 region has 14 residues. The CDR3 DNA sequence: TGTGCCAGCACCCTAGGCGGGGGCTCCAGTGAAGCTTTCTTT. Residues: CASTLGGGSSEAFF.

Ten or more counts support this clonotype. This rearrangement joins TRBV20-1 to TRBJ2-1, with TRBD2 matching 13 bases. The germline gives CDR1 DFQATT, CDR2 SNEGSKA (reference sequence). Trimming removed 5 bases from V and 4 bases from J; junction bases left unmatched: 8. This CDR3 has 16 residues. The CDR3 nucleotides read TGCAGTGCTGTTACTAGCGGGAGGGCCATTTACAATGAGCAGTTCTTC. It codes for CSAVTSGRAIYNEQFF.

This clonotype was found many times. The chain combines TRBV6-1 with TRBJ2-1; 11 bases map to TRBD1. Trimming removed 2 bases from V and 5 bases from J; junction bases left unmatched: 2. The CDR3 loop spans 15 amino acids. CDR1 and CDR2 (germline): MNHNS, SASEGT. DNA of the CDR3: TGTGCCAGCAGTGAAAGGACAGGGGGCCACAATGAGCAGTTCTTC. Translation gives CASSERTGGHNEQFF.

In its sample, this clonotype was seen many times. DNA of the CDR3: TGTGCCATCAGCGAGATGGACAGCCCGACCACAGATACGCAGTATTTT. Encoded protein: CAISEMDSPTTDTQYF. The genes are TRBV10-3 and TRBJ2-3; D perhaps matches TRBD1 (6 bases). V was shortened by 6 bases and J by 2 bases, with 18 bases between the two germline ends. Per germline, CDR1 ENHRY and CDR2 SYGVKD. The CDR3 totals 16 residues.

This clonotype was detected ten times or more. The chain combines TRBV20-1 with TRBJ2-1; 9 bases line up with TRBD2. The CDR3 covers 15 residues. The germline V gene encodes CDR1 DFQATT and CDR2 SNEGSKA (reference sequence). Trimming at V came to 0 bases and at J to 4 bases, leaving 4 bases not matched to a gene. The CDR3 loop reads CSARDRLAVYNEQFF. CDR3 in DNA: TGCAGTGCTAGAGACAGACTAGCGGTTTACAATGAGCAGTTCTTC.

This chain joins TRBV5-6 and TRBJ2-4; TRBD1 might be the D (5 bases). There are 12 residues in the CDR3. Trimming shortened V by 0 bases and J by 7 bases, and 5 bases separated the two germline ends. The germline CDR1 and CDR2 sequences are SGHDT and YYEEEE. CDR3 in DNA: TGTGCCAGCAGCTTGGAGGGGAACATTCAGTACTTC. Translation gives CASSLEGNIQYF.

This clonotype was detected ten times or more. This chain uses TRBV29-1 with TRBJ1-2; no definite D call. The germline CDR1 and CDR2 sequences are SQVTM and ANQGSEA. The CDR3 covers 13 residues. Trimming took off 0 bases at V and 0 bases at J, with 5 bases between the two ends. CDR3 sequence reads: CSVEEQANYGYTF. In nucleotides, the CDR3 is TGCAGCGTTGAAGAACAAGCTAACTATGGCTACACCTTC.

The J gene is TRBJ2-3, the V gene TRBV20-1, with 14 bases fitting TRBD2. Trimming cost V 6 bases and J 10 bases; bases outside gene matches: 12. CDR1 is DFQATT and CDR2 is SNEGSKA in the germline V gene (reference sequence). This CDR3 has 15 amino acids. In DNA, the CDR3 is TGCAGTGCCAAAGATTTCGGGACTAGCGGGAGAGCGCAGTATTTT. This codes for CSAKDFGTSGRAQYF.

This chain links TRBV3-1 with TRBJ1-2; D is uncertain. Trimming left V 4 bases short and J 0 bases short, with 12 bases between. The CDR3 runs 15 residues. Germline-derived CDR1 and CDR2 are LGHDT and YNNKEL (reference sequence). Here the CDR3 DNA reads TGTGCCAGCAGCCCCCGGGCAGCACCTAACTATGGCTACACCTTC. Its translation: CASSPRAAPNYGYTF. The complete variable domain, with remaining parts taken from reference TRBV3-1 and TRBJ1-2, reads DTAVSQTPKYLVTQMGNDKSIKCEQNLGHDTMYWYKQDSKKFLKIMFSYNNKELIINETVPNRFSPKSPDKAHLNLHINSLELGDSAVYFCASSPRAAPNYGYTFGSGTRLTVV.

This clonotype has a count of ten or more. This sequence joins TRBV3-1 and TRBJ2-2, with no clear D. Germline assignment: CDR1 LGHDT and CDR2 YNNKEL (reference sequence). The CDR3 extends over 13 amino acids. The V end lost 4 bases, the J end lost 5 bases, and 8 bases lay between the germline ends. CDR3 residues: CASSRPITGELFF. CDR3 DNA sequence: TGTGCCAGCAGCCGGCCTATTACCGGGGAGCTGTTTTTT.

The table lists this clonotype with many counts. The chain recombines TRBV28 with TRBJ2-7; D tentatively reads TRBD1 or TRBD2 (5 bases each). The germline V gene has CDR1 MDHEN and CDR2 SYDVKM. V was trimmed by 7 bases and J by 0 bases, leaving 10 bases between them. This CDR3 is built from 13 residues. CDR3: CASTEGNSYEQYF. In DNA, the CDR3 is TGTGCCAGCACCGAGGGGAACTCCTACGAGCAGTACTTC.

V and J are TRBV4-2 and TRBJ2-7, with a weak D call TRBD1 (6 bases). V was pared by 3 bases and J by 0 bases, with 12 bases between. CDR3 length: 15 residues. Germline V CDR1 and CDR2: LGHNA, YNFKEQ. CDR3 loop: CASSHPADSSYEQYF. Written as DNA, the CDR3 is TGTGCCAGCAGCCACCCAGCGGACAGCTCCTACGAGCAGTACTTC.

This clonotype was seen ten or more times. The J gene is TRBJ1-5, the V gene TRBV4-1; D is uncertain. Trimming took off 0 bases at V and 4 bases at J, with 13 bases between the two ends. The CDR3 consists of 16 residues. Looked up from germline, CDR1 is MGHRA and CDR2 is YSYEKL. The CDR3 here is CASSQDGPGGNQPQHF. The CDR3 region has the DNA TGCGCCAGCAGCCAAGATGGTCCAGGTGGGAATCAGCCCCAGCATTTT.

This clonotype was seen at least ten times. The DNA of the CDR3 is TGTGCCAGCAGTCCGCGGACAGGGGGCCTTGAGACCCAGTACTTC. This sequence encodes CASSPRTGGLETQYF. This chain connects TRBV6-6 to TRBJ2-5; 11 nucleotides agree with TRBD1. Germline V lookup: CDR1 MNHNY, CDR2 SVGAGI (reference sequence). The J segment lost 5 bases and the V segment lost 5 bases, leaving 7 bases of the junction unmatched. The CDR3 runs 15 residues.

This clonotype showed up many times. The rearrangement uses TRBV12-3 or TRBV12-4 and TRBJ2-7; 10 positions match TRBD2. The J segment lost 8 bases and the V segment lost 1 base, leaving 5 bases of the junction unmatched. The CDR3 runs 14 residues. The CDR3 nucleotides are TGTGCCAGCAGTTTAGGCCTAGCGGGAGCCAAGCAGTACTTC. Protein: CASSLGLAGAKQYF.

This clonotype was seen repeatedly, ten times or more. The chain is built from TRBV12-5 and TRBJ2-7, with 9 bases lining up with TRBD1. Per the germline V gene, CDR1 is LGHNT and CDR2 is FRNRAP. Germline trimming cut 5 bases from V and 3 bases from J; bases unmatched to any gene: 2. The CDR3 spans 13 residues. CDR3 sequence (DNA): TGTGCTAGTGGTAGGGGACAGGGCTACGAGCAGTACTTC. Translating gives CASGRGQGYEQYF.

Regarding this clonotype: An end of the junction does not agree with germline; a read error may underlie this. CDR3 DNA sequence: TGTGCCAGCAGCTTAGCACGCACTAGCTTTAGCATAGATACGCAGTATTTT. Protein product: CASSLARTSFSIDTQYF. The genes are TRBV7-9 and TRBJ2-3; D possibly corresponds to TRBD2 (6 bases). This CDR3 contains 17 residues. Germline V gives CDR1 SEHNR, CDR2 FQNEAQ (reference sequence).

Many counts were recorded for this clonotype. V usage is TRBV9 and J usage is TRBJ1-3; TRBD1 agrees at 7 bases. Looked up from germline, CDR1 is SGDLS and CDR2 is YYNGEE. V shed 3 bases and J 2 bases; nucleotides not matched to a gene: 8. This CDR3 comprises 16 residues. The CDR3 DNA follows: TGTGCCAGCAGCGCCCCTCAGGGGGAAACTGGAAACACCATATATTTT. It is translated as CASSAPQGETGNTIYF. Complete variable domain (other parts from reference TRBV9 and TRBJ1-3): DSGVTQTPKHLITATGQRVTLRCSPRSGDLSVYWYQQSLDQGLQFLIQYYNGEERAKGNILERFSAQQFPDLHSELNLSSLELGDSALYFCASSAPQGETGNTIYFGEGSWLTVV.